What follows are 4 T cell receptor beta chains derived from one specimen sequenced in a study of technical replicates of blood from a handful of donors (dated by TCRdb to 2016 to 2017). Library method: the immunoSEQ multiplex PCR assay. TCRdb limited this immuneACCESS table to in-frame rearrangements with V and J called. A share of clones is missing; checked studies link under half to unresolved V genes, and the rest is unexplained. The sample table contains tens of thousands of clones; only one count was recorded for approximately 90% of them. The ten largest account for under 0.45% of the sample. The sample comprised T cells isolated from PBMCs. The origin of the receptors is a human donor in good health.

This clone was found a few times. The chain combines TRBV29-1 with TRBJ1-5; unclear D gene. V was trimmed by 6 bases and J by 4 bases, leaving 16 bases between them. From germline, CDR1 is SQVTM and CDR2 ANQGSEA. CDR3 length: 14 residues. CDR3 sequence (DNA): TGCAGCGTGGCCCCCGCGACAAATAATCAGCCCCAGCATTTT. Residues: CSVAPATNNQPQHF.

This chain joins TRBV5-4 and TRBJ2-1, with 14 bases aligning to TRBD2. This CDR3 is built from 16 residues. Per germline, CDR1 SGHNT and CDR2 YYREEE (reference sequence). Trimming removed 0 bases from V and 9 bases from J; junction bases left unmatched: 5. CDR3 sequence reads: CASSLGGLAGDVEQFF. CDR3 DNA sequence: TGTGCCAGCAGCTTGGGGGGACTAGCGGGAGACGTTGAGCAGTTCTTC.

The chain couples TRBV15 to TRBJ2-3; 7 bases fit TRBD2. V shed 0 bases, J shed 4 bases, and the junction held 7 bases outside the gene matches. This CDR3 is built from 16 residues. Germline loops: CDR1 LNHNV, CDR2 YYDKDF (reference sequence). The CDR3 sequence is CATSRDSAGPPDTQYF. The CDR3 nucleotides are TGTGCCACCAGCAGAGATTCAGCGGGGCCCCCAGATACGCAGTATTTT. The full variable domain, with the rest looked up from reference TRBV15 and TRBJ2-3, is DAMVIQNPRYQVTQFGKPVTLSCSQTLNHNVMYWYQQKSSQAPKLLFHYYDKDFNNEADTPDNFQSRRPNTSFCFLDIRSPGLGDTAMYLCATSRDSAGPPDTQYFGPGTRLTVL.

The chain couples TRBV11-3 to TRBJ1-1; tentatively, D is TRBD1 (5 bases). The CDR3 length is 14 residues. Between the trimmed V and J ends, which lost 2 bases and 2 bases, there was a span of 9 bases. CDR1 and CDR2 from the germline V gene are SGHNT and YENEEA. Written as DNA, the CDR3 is TGTGCCAGCAGCTTACAGGGCTCCAACACTGAAGCTTTCTTT. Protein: CASSLQGSNTEAFF.